This T cell receptor beta chain was recovered during a study of yellow fever vaccine responses in identical twins. Study-wide findings and caveats: Twins showed a vaccine T cell response that reportedly seemed partly convergent, partly personalized.

This CDR3 is built from 15 residues. From germline, CDR1 is MNHEY and CDR2 SMNVEV (reference sequence). V was clipped by 5 bases and J by 7 bases; unmatched bases: 11. Points on this clonotype: Its matching antigen is unknown.

TCRdb re-called the RT-PCR reads with MiXCR, one entry per CDR3 protein. This sample yields fewer than 5,500 distinct CDR3 sequences, of which 65% to 90% are seen a single time; under 2.5% belongs to the top ten. The rearrangement uses TRBV27 and TRBJ2-1; 7 nucleotides line up with TRBD2. Here the sequenced sample was T cells from blood (PBMCs), unsorted or a sorted subset (not recorded which), taken before or after yellow fever vaccination (not recorded which). The clonotype originates from a woman between 18 and 29 years old who received the yellow fever vaccine. The CDR3 coding sequence is TGTGCCAGCAGTCACAAAATGGCGGGAGAGAATGAGCAGTTCTTC. Its translation: CASSHKMAGENEQFF.